This T cell receptor beta chain is from a study of post-analysis software for immune sequencing data. Trimming removed 5 bases from V and 7 bases from J; junction bases left unmatched: 9. The length of the CDR3 is 15 residues. Notes on the study in general: Relative to controls, patients had roughly five TRBV segments at higher frequency, with TRBV5-6, TRBV5-1 and TRBV20-1 among these.

About this clonotype itself: Its specificity is not known.

Sequencing libraries made from TCR beta cDNA carried unique molecular identifiers. Each sample of roughly 0.85 to 11 million input T cells yielded roughly 0.5 million cDNA molecules, so each molecule approximated one T cell. TCRdb processed the PCR reads anew with MiXCR; each CDR3 protein has one entry. The table records roughly 600,000 distinct CDR3 sequences, roughly 40% of them present only once. What was sequenced was blood. The TCR comes from a girl under 18 with multiple sclerosis. The chain joins TRBV12-3 or TRBV12-4 to TRBJ2-1; 9 bases are a match to TRBD1. The CDR3 DNA sequence: TGTGCCAGCAGTCCCACAGGGGGCGCGGGGAATGAGCAGTTCTTC. It yields the protein CASSPTGGAGNEQFF.